The present TCR beta chain was sequenced within a study of blood T cell repertoires in COVID-19. The protocol was immunoSEQ multiplex PCR, while the TCRdb copy is restricted to in-frame clones and leaves out a portion. The sample records around 200,000 clones, about three quarters being singletons. The germline V gene has CDR1 SGHTS and CDR2 YDEGEE. V was clipped by 4 bases and J by 8 bases, with 18 bases between them. This CDR3 region has 15 residues. Regarding this clone: The sample contains more than one DNA sequence encoding this CDR3.

This receptor was taken from a woman of 80 years or more with active or convalescent COVID-19. Sequences were obtained from peripheral blood. The chain joins TRBV5-8 to TRBJ1-4, with D maybe TRBD1 (5 bases). The CDR3 DNA reads as TGTGCCAGCAGCCCAAGGACACCCCGAGGCGAAAAACTGTTTTTT. Its translation: CASSPRTPRGEKLFF.